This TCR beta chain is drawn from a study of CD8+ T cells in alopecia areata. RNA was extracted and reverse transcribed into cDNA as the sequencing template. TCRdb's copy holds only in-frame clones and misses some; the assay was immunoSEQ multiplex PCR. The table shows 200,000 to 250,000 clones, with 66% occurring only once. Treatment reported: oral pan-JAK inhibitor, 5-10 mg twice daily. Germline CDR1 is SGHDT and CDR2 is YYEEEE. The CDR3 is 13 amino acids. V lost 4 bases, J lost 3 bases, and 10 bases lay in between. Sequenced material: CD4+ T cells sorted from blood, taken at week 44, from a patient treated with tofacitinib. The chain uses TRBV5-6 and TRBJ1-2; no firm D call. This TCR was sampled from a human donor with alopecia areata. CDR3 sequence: CASSRRNDYGYTF. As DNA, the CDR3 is TGTGCCAGCAGCCGAAGAAATGACTATGGCTACACCTTC.